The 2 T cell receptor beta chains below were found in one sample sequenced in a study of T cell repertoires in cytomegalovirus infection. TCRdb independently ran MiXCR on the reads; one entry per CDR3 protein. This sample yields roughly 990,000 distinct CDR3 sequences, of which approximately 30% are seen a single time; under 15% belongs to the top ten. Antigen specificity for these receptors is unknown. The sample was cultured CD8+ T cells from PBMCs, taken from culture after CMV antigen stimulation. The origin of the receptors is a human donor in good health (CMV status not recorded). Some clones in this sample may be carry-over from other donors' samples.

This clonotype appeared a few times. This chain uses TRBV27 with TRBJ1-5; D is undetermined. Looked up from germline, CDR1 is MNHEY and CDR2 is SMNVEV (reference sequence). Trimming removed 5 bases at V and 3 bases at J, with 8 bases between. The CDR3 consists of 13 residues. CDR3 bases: TGTGCCAGCAGTCACGGTTTCAATCAGCCCCAGCATTTT. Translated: CASSHGFNQPQHF.

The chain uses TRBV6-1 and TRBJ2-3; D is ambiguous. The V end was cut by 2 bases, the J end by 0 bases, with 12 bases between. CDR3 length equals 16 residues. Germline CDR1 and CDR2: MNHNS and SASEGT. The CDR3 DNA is TGTGCCAGCAGTGAACTCACGACAACTAGCACAGATACGCAGTATTTT. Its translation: CASSELTTTSTDTQYF.